This TCR beta chain comes out of a study of technical replicates of blood from a few donors. The assay was immunoSEQ multiplex PCR, and TCRdb's table has in-frame clones only and misses some. The table lists about 54,000 clones, about 93% of them singletons. V was clipped by 5 bases and J by 10 bases; unmatched bases: 7. The germline V gene encodes CDR1 MNHEY and CDR2 SVGAGI. This CDR3 comprises 13 residues. The chain has TRBV6-5 and TRBJ2-1; 8 bases are a match to TRBD1. The clonotype was recovered from a human donor in good health. The sequencing input was T cells isolated from PBMCs. The CDR3 DNA reads as TGTGCCAGCAGTCGAGGACAGGGATCCGAGCAGTTCTTC. It translates to CASSRGQGSEQFF.